These 19 T cell receptor beta chains share one sample of origin, sequenced in a study of cytomegalovirus exposure and HLA in healthy donors. 13 Jbeta primers and 60 Vbeta primers were used for the PCR. This table comes from immunoSEQ multiplex PCR, and its TCRdb copy is limited to in-frame clones, with some not included. Among some 150,000 clones listed, about 9.1% were seen once. Sample: PBMCs. These receptors were obtained from a woman between 40 and 55 years old in good health and CMV-seropositive.

The chain couples TRBV9 to TRBJ1-1; D unclear. Per the germline V gene, CDR1 is SGDLS and CDR2 is YYNGEE. V was cut by 4 bases and J by 0 bases, with 7 bases left in between. The CDR3 sequence is 13 residues long. Here the CDR3 reads CASSPQMNTEAFF. The DNA of the CDR3 is TGTGCCAGCAGCCCACAGATGAACACTGAAGCTTTCTTT.

This chain joins TRBV19 and TRBJ1-2; D is possibly TRBD1 (5 bases). Germline values: CDR1 LNHDA, CDR2 SQIVND (reference sequence). Trimming took 7 bases from V and 0 from J, leaving 9 bases between them. There are 13 residues in the CDR3. The CDR3 nucleotides are TGTGCCAGTAATCGACAGACTAACTATGGCTACACCTTC. Translating it yields CASNRQTNYGYTF.

The chain combines TRBV5-6 with TRBJ1-2; TRBD1 agrees at 8 bases. Losses at the gene ends were 5 bases for V and 0 bases for J; bases not matched to a gene: 9. Germline lookup yields CDR1 SGHDT and CDR2 YYEEEE. The CDR3 spans 16 residues. The CDR3 DNA reads as TGTGCCAGCAGGAGACGTGGACAGGGATCTAACTATGGCTACACCTTC. It specifies CASRRRGQGSNYGYTF. Complete variable domain (other parts from reference TRBV5-6 and TRBJ1-2): DAGVTQSPTHLIKTRGQQVTLRCSPKSGHDTVSWYQQALGQGPQFIFQYYEEEERQRGNFPDRFSGHQFPNYSSELNVNALLLGDSALYLCASRRRGQGSNYGYTFGSGTRLTVV.

The chain is built from TRBV2 and TRBJ2-1; 8 bases are a match to TRBD1. CDR3 size: 14 residues. After removal of 7 bases from V and 6 bases from J, the junction contained 8 bases not matched to a gene. Germline V gene lookup returns CDR1 SNHLY and CDR2 FYNNEI. Written as DNA, the CDR3 is TGTGCCAGCACTCTATATACAGGGGGCAATGAGCAGTTCTTC. Translated, it gives CASTLYTGGNEQFF.

The chain couples TRBV11-2 to TRBJ1-1; a weak D match, TRBD1 (5 bases). In germline, CDR1 is SGHAT, CDR2 FQNNGV. Trimming left V 5 bases short and J 5 bases short, with 18 bases between. CDR3 size: 15 residues. The CDR3 region is CASSPRMGGRTEAFF. The CDR3 DNA is TGTGCCAGCAGCCCCCGGATGGGGGGGAGAACTGAAGCTTTCTTT.

Only a few counts were recorded for this clone. Distinct nucleotide sequences in the sample also encode this CDR3. This chain links TRBV9 with TRBJ1-5; D is unclear. This CDR3 region has 11 residues. In germline, CDR1 is SGDLS, CDR2 YYNGEE. Trimming removed 7 bases at V and 5 bases at J, with 7 bases between. CDR3 coding DNA: TGTGCCAGCGGGCGGGATCAGCCCCAGCATTTT. It codes for CASGRDQPQHF.

This clone was counted only a few times. The J gene is TRBJ1-1, the V gene TRBV18, with D perhaps matching TRBD1 (6 bases). The germline gives CDR1 KGHSH, CDR2 LQKENI. CDR3 length equals 15 residues. The V gene lost 0 bases and the J gene lost 7 bases, with 15 bases spanning the gap. CDR3 sequence reads: CASSPPSRRGIEAFF. DNA of the CDR3: TGTGCCAGCTCACCACCTTCCCGCAGGGGTATTGAAGCTTTCTTT. The variable domain in full, with the rest retrieved from reference TRBV18 and TRBJ1-1, is NAGVMQNPRHLVRRRGQEARLRCSPMKGHSHVYWYRQLPEEGLKFMVYLQKENIIDESGMPKERFSAEFPKEGPSILRIQQVVRGDSAAYFCASSPPSRRGIEAFFGQGTRLTVV.

This clone was recorded at least ten times. This chain links TRBV14 with TRBJ1-1, with D maybe TRBD1 (6 bases). V gave up 6 bases and J gave up 10 bases, with 15 bases separating them. Germline CDR1 reads SGHDN; CDR2 reads FVKESK. The length of the CDR3 is 12 residues. CDR3 region: CASRSSGGRAFF. In nucleotides, the CDR3 is TGTGCCAGCAGGTCCTCCGGGGGGCGAGCTTTCTTT.

The CDR3 loop is CASSEGQTSPLHF. As DNA, the CDR3 is TGTGCCAGCAGTGAGGGACAGACTTCACCCCTCCACTTT. The chain is built from TRBV2 and TRBJ1-6; 7 nucleotides line up with TRBD1. The CDR3 is 13 residues long. V lost 3 bases, J lost 9 bases, and 2 bases stayed unmatched. CDR1 and CDR2 from the germline V gene are SNHLY and FYNNEI.

This clone was counted only a few times. The J gene is TRBJ1-2, the V gene TRBV5-1, with TRBD1 as a possible D gene (6 bases). CDR1 is SGHRS and CDR2 is YFSETQ in the germline V gene. The germline V and J ends were trimmed by 0 bases and 4 bases, with 10 bases remaining between them. The CDR3 runs 14 residues. CDR3 in DNA: TGCGCCAGCAGCTTGGCAACGGACAGCTATGGCTACACCTTC. This codes for CASSLATDSYGYTF.

The V call is TRBV7-2, the J call TRBJ1-1, with TRBD1 as a possible D gene (5 bases). Looked up from germline, CDR1 is SGHTA and CDR2 is FQGNSA. V lost 7 bases, J lost 7 bases, and 22 bases lay in between. CDR3 length: 15 amino acids. CDR3 bases: TGTGCCAGCACCATATCTGGCGGGGGATGGGATGAAGCTTTCTTT. This gives the protein CASTISGGGWDEAFF.

This clone turned up a few times. The chain recombines TRBV5-1 with TRBJ1-1; TRBD1 aligns across 10 bases. Germline CDR1 is SGHRS and CDR2 is YFSETQ. V was pared by 4 bases and J by 5 bases, with 14 bases of the junction left unmatched. There are 17 residues in the CDR3. The CDR3 loop reads CASSTGQGVVGWTEAFF. CDR3 in DNA: TGCGCCAGCAGCACAGGACAGGGGGTTGTCGGCTGGACTGAAGCTTTCTTT.

This clone was picked up a small number of times. The J gene is TRBJ2-7, the V gene TRBV5-5; D call uncertain. Germline loops: CDR1 SGHKS, CDR2 YYEKEE (reference sequence). The CDR3 totals 14 residues. V was shortened by 0 bases and J by 1 base, with 8 bases between the two germline ends. For the CDR3, the DNA is TGTGCCAGCAGCTTGGCCCCGCAGTCCTACGAGCAGTACTTC. Translated: CASSLAPQSYEQYF.

This clone was picked up a small number of times. The rearrangement uses TRBV7-6 and TRBJ1-6; D not resolved. Germline V gene lookup returns CDR1 SGHVS and CDR2 FNYEAQ. With 6 bases removed from V and 5 bases from J, the gap between germline ends came to 8 bases. The CDR3 totals 13 residues. CDR3 DNA: TGTGCCAGCAGTTCGAGGAATAATTCACCCCTCCACTTT. It yields the protein CASSSRNNSPLHF.

V and J are TRBV19 and TRBJ1-1, with 8 bases lining up with TRBD1. The V gene's germline CDR1 is LNHDA and CDR2 SQIVND (reference sequence). CDR3 length: 14 residues. V dropped 8 bases and J dropped 8; count of bases not matched to a gene: 13. The CDR3 nucleotides read TGTGCCAGTGAGACAGCTCCAGGGGGCAGGGAAGCTTTCTTT. It specifies CASETAPGGREAFF.

This clone has only a few counts. The chain has TRBV5-1 and TRBJ1-2, with D possibly matching TRBD1 (6 bases). CDR3 length: 17 amino acids. The germline gives CDR1 SGHRS, CDR2 YFSETQ. The V end lost 0 bases, the J end lost 3 bases, and 18 bases lay between the germline ends. The CDR3 DNA reads as TGCGCCAGCAGCTTGGAGGGGGGGACGTCGGTGGACTATGGCTACACCTTC. Protein sequence: CASSLEGGTSVDYGYTF.

The V call is TRBV7-9, the J call TRBJ1-6; unclear D gene. The CDR3 has 15 residues. Looked up from germline, CDR1 is SEHNR and CDR2 is FQNEAQ (reference sequence). Trimming stripped 7 bases from V and 1 base from J, with 11 bases between. CDR3 DNA: TGTGCCAGCACACATGACATTTCCTATAATTCACCCCTCCACTTT. Protein: CASTHDISYNSPLHF.

This chain connects TRBV6-1 to TRBJ1-1, with D possibly TRBD1 on 6 matching bases. The V and J ends lost 5 bases and 5 bases respectively, with 15 bases between them. Germline V gives CDR1 MNHNS, CDR2 SASEGT. This CDR3 contains 14 residues. The CDR3, as DNA: TGTGCCAGCAGTTTAGAGGGGCAGGGGACTGAAGCTTTCTTT. It codes for CASSLEGQGTEAFF.

This clone was counted between two and nine times. J is TRBJ1-1 and V is TRBV9, with 7 bases that match TRBD1. Germline V gene data show CDR1 as SGDLS and CDR2 as YYNGEE. The J segment lost 6 bases and the V segment lost 3 bases, leaving 14 bases of the junction unmatched. This CDR3 region has 16 residues. The CDR3 sequence: CASSAYRGGMSAEAFF. CDR3 bases: TGTGCCAGCAGCGCCTACAGGGGTGGTATGAGCGCTGAAGCTTTCTTT.